These 11 T cell receptor beta chains came from one sample sequenced in a study of CD8 T cells in ankylosing spondylitis. Study findings and constraints: Made up of roughly 8 highly homologous variants, a TCR beta motif appeared characteristic of ankylosing spondylitis blood.

Which antigens these TCRs recognize remains unknown. TCRdb itself ran the 5' RACE reads through MiXCR, one entry per CDR3 protein. Among around 770,000 distinct CDR3 sequences, 15% to 20% were seen once, and the ten largest hold around 19%. Source material: blood, either unsorted or a sorted T cell fraction (not recorded which). The receptors were gathered from a male donor with ankylosing spondylitis.

The chain carries TRBV7-9 and TRBJ1-3; tentatively, D is TRBD1 (6 bases). In germline, CDR1 is SEHNR, CDR2 FQNEAQ (reference sequence). The CDR3 contains 16 residues. V shed 5 bases and J shed 0 bases, with 14 bases lying between them. The CDR3 sequence is CASSPFQGYSGNTIYF. The CDR3 bases are TGTGCCAGCAGCCCCTTCCAGGGGTACTCTGGAAACACCATATATTTT.

This clonotype turned up a few times. The J gene is TRBJ2-1, the V gene TRBV12-3 or TRBV12-4, with 14 bases matching TRBD2. J was trimmed by 6 bases and V by 5 bases; bases with no gene match: 3. The CDR3 runs 15 residues. This CDR3 reads CASSTGLAGGNEQFF. The CDR3 nucleotides are TGTGCCAGCAGTACTGGACTAGCGGGAGGCAATGAGCAGTTCTTC.

J is TRBJ2-3 and V is TRBV29-1; 12 bases line up with TRBD2. Trimming removed 6 bases from V and 0 bases from J; junction bases left unmatched: 10. Per germline, CDR1 SQVTM and CDR2 ANQGSEA. The CDR3 sequence is 17 residues long. CDR3 coding DNA: TGCAGCGTCCTGACTAGCGGGAGTTTTTCTAGCACAGATACGCAGTATTTT. Protein: CSVLTSGSFSSTDTQYF.

This clonotype has a handful of counts. This chain uses TRBV7-8 with TRBJ2-7; maybe TRBD2 (5 bases). Germline V gene lookup returns CDR1 SGHVS and CDR2 FQNEAQ. The CDR3 is made up of 17 amino acids. V gave up 1 base and J gave up 3 bases, with 19 bases separating them. The CDR3 loop reads CASSLGAGVHNGYEQYF. CDR3 bases: TGTGCCAGCAGCTTAGGAGCCGGGGTCCACAACGGCTACGAGCAGTACTTC.

V and J are TRBV6-2 or TRBV6-3 and TRBJ1-1, with 11 bases lining up with TRBD1. The CDR3 is made up of 15 amino acids. Germline trimming cut 6 bases from V and 5 bases from J; bases unmatched to any gene: 8. From germline, CDR1 is MNHEY and CDR2 SVGEGT. CDR3 bases: TGTGCCAGCAGGGTTGGACAGGGGGCCGGTACTGAAGCTTTCTTT. As protein: CASRVGQGAGTEAFF.

Here the CDR3 DNA reads TGTGCCAGCAGCCAACTCGGGACTAGCGGCCTCTCCTACGAGCAGTACTTC. It specifies CASSQLGTSGLSYEQYF. The chain couples TRBV4-2 to TRBJ2-7; 11 positions match TRBD2. CDR1 and CDR2 from the germline V gene are LGHNA and YNFKEQ. This CDR3 comprises 17 residues. V shed 2 bases, J shed 0 bases, and the junction held 6 bases outside the gene matches.

This clonotype has a handful of counts. The chain has TRBV7-9 and TRBJ1-4; D gene unclear. CDR3 length equals 16 residues. CDR1 SEHNR and CDR2 FQNEAQ come from the germline V gene (reference sequence). The V gene lost 5 bases and the J gene lost 2 bases, with 15 bases spanning the gap. The CDR3 is CASSPGLHGTNEKLFF. CDR3 sequence (DNA): TGTGCCAGCAGCCCAGGCCTCCATGGGACTAATGAAAAACTGTTTTTT.

In its sample, this clonotype was seen many times. This chain joins TRBV7-9 and TRBJ2-1; D gene uncertain. V shed 5 bases and J shed 3 bases, with 8 bases lying between them. This CDR3 has 13 amino acids. Germline V CDR1 and CDR2: SEHNR, FQNEAQ (reference sequence). CDR3 DNA: TGTGCCAGCAGCCCCTCCCTCTACAATGAGCAGTTCTTC. Its translation: CASSPSLYNEQFF.

This sequence joins TRBV5-6 and TRBJ2-6, with D perhaps being TRBD1 or TRBD2 (5 bases each). Trimming pared 7 bases from V and 4 bases from J, leaving 12 bases between. There are 14 residues in the CDR3. Germline V gene lookup returns CDR1 SGHDT and CDR2 YYEEEE. The CDR3 sequence: CASGTYWGANVLTF. The CDR3 region has the DNA TGTGCCAGCGGGACGTATTGGGGGGCCAACGTCCTGACTTTC.

This clonotype was observed a few times. The chain employs TRBV20-1 and TRBJ1-3; no firm D call. The CDR3 is 12 amino acids. The V gene lost 7 bases and the J gene lost 4 bases, with 11 bases spanning the gap. Germline V CDR1 and CDR2: DFQATT, SNEGSKA (reference sequence). Written as DNA, the CDR3 is TGCAGTGGAAGAGTTCGAGGAAACACCATATATTTT. Protein: CSGRVRGNTIYF.

Only a few counts were recorded for this clonotype. CDR3: CASSQGLSQAGNTIYF. CDR3 coding DNA: TGTGCCAGCAGCCAAGGACTATCGCAGGCTGGAAACACCATATATTTT. The chain uses TRBV4-2 and TRBJ1-3; D remains unclear. The CDR3 runs 16 residues. Trimming took off 1 base at V and 2 bases at J, with 12 bases between the two ends. Germline V lookup: CDR1 LGHNA, CDR2 YNFKEQ.